A selection of T cell receptor beta chains follows, all from one sample in a study of blood T cells in healthy people across ages. TCRdb processed the 5' RACE reads anew with MiXCR; each CDR3 protein has one entry. Of around 320,000 distinct CDR3 sequences in the sample, around 27% were seen once. Source material: blood. The receptors shown here come from a woman aged 70-85 years in good health. Both conserved end residues are part of each CDR3. D genes are given only for firm matches. Expanded clones are given a class, and other clones once, few, many or no size at all.

v_call: TRBV7-3; j_call: TRBJ2-3; d_call: -; clone_size: few; cdr3_nt: TGTGCCAGCAGCAAACAGAGTTGGGGGAACACAGATACGCAGTATTTT; cdr3_aa: CASSKQSWGNTDTQYF
v_call: TRBV2; j_call: TRBJ2-3; d_call: TRBD1; clone_size: -; cdr3_nt: TGTGCCAGCAGTTTAACCCCGGGACAGGGGGCAGATACGCAGTATTTT; cdr3_aa: CASSLTPGQGADTQYF
v_call: TRBV9; j_call: TRBJ2-2; d_call: -; clone_size: few; cdr3_nt: TGTGCCAGCAGCGTGTGGAGGGAGGACACCGGGGAGCTGTTTTTT; cdr3_aa: CASSVWREDTGELFF
v_call: TRBV12-3/TRBV12-4; j_call: TRBJ1-6; d_call: -; clone_size: -; cdr3_nt: TGTGCCAGCAAGGGGGGGGCGGATAATTCACCCCTCCACTTT; cdr3_aa: CASKGGADNSPLHF
v_call: TRBV28; j_call: TRBJ1-2; d_call: -; clone_size: few; cdr3_nt: TGTGCCAGCAGTTTACGTCAGGGTGCCTACACCTTC; cdr3_aa: CASSLRQGAYTF
v_call: TRBV20-1; j_call: TRBJ2-5; d_call: TRBD2; clone_size: few; cdr3_nt: TGCAGTGCTAGAGATGATGGAGCGGGAGGTCCTCAAGAGACCCAGTACTTC; cdr3_aa: CSARDDGAGGPQETQYF
v_call: TRBV4-3; j_call: TRBJ2-7; d_call: -; clone_size: -; cdr3_nt: TGCGCCAGCAGCCAAGATCCCCGGGGGCGGGGGAGGAACGAGCAGTACTTC; cdr3_aa: CASSQDPRGRGRNEQYF
v_call: TRBV6-5; j_call: TRBJ1-2; d_call: TRBD1; clone_size: few; cdr3_nt: TGTGCCAGCAGTACTCGACAGGGGGCGAGCTATGGCTACGCCTTC; cdr3_aa: CASSTRQGASYGYAF
v_call: TRBV11-2; j_call: TRBJ2-5; d_call: -; clone_size: few; cdr3_nt: TGTGCCAGCGGCTTGCCGGGGACCTTAGGGGAGACCCAGTACTTC; cdr3_aa: CASGLPGTLGETQYF
v_call: TRBV25-1; j_call: TRBJ2-1; d_call: -; clone_size: -; cdr3_nt: TGTGCCAGCAGGGAACAAGCCTGGAATGAGCAGTTCTTC; cdr3_aa: CASREQAWNEQFF
v_call: TRBV29-1; j_call: TRBJ1-2; d_call: -; clone_size: -; cdr3_nt: TGCAGCGTTGAAGTCTCCAGAGGGGGGGACTATGGCTACACCTTC; cdr3_aa: CSVEVSRGGDYGYTF
v_call: TRBV10-3; j_call: TRBJ2-7; d_call: TRBD1; clone_size: -; cdr3_nt: TGTGCCATCAGTCCTATCGGGACAGGGGGCATAGAGCAGTACTTC; cdr3_aa: CAISPIGTGGIEQYF
v_call: TRBV7-9; j_call: TRBJ1-5; d_call: -; clone_size: -; cdr3_nt: TGTGCCAGCAGCTTACAGGTCAATCAGCCCCAGCATTTT; cdr3_aa: CASSLQVNQPQHF
v_call: TRBV6-2/TRBV6-3; j_call: TRBJ2-7; d_call: -; clone_size: few; cdr3_nt: TGTGCCAGCAGCTACTTACAGGGCCGCAACTACGAGCAGTACTTC; cdr3_aa: CASSYLQGRNYEQYF
v_call: TRBV24-1; j_call: TRBJ2-2; d_call: -; clone_size: -; cdr3_nt: TGTGCCACCAGTTCGGACCACCACACCGGGGAGCTGTTTTTT; cdr3_aa: CATSSDHHTGELFF
v_call: TRBV15; j_call: TRBJ1-2; d_call: TRBD1; clone_size: once; cdr3_nt: TGTGCCACCAGCGGCGGGACAGGGTGGCAGGGCTACACCTTC; cdr3_aa: CATSGGTGWQGYTF
v_call: TRBV7-2; j_call: TRBJ2-2; d_call: -; clone_size: many; cdr3_nt: TGTGCCAGCAGCTTAGCTGTAGGAGGGTGGACCGGGGAGCTGTTTTTT; cdr3_aa: CASSLAVGGWTGELFF
v_call: TRBV28; j_call: TRBJ2-1; d_call: -; clone_size: -; cdr3_nt: TGTGCCAGTCGGGGTTTCGTAGTCAATGAGCAGTTCTTC; cdr3_aa: CASRGFVVNEQFF
v_call: TRBV6-5; j_call: TRBJ2-1; d_call: -; clone_size: -; cdr3_nt: TGTGCCAGCAGCGCCGGGTCTGCCTACAATGAGCAGTTCTTC; cdr3_aa: CASSAGSAYNEQFF
v_call: TRBV6-1; j_call: TRBJ1-4; d_call: TRBD1; clone_size: few; cdr3_nt: TGTGCCAGCAGTGAAGCTTACGACAGGGGTAATGAAAAACTGTTTTTT; cdr3_aa: CASSEAYDRGNEKLFF
v_call: TRBV12-3/TRBV12-4; j_call: TRBJ1-6; d_call: -; clone_size: few; cdr3_nt: TGTGCCAGCAGTCGAGGCCAGACGGTTTCACCCCTCCACTTT; cdr3_aa: CASSRGQTVSPLHF
v_call: TRBV3-1; j_call: TRBJ2-7; d_call: TRBD1; clone_size: many; cdr3_nt: TGTGCCAGCAGCCCACGACAGGGCACCTACGAGCAGTACTTC; cdr3_aa: CASSPRQGTYEQYF
v_call: TRBV29-1; j_call: TRBJ1-4; d_call: -; clone_size: few; cdr3_nt: TGCAGCGTCATCAGGGAAGAAAAACTGTTTTTT; cdr3_aa: CSVIREEKLFF
v_call: TRBV3-1; j_call: TRBJ2-5; d_call: -; clone_size: -; cdr3_nt: TGTGCCAGCAGCCAGCAGCAAGAGACCCAGTACTTC; cdr3_aa: CASSQQQETQYF
v_call: TRBV7-2; j_call: TRBJ2-5; d_call: TRBD1; clone_size: -; cdr3_nt: TGTGCCAGCAGTCGCCGGTCAGGGACAGGGGGCGAGACCCAGTACTTC; cdr3_aa: CASSRRSGTGGETQYF
v_call: TRBV7-9; j_call: TRBJ2-7; d_call: TRBD2; clone_size: -; cdr3_nt: TGTGCCAGCAGCTTAACCTTAGCGGGAGTCGGGGGCGAGCAGTACTTC; cdr3_aa: CASSLTLAGVGGEQYF
v_call: TRBV28; j_call: TRBJ1-2; d_call: -; clone_size: -; cdr3_nt: TGTGCCAGCAGCGGGGGGAAAGGGAACTATGGCTACACCTTC; cdr3_aa: CASSGGKGNYGYTF
v_call: TRBV27; j_call: TRBJ2-1; d_call: TRBD2; clone_size: -; cdr3_nt: TGTGCCAGCAGTTTCCCCGGACTAGCGGTAGATGAGCAGTTCTTC; cdr3_aa: CASSFPGLAVDEQFF
v_call: TRBV7-9; j_call: TRBJ2-3; d_call: -; clone_size: -; cdr3_nt: TGTGCCAGCGGAGGGGCGGATACGCAGTATTTT; cdr3_aa: CASGGADTQYF
v_call: TRBV20-1; j_call: TRBJ2-3; d_call: TRBD2; clone_size: few; cdr3_nt: TGCAGTGGCCAGCGGGATGATCCTGCTGCAGATACGCAGTATTTT; cdr3_aa: CSGQRDDPAADTQYF
v_call: TRBV18; j_call: TRBJ1-4; d_call: TRBD1; clone_size: -; cdr3_nt: TGTGCCAGCTCGTCGTCCAGGCGACAGGGCCCTAATGAAAAACTGTTTTTT; cdr3_aa: CASSSSRRQGPNEKLFF
v_call: TRBV28; j_call: TRBJ2-1; d_call: TRBD2; clone_size: -; cdr3_nt: TGTGCCACCAGTGGTGGTAGCGGGAGTCCTCTCGAGCAGTTCTTC; cdr3_aa: CATSGGSGSPLEQFF
v_call: TRBV7-9; j_call: TRBJ1-1; d_call: -; clone_size: -; cdr3_nt: TGTGCCAGCACCTCGTGGGCTAACACTGAAGCTTTCTTT; cdr3_aa: CASTSWANTEAFF
v_call: TRBV18; j_call: TRBJ1-4; d_call: TRBD1; clone_size: few; cdr3_nt: TGTGCCAGCTCCTTCGTTGGGAGACAGGGTGATGGAAAACTGTTTTTT; cdr3_aa: CASSFVGRQGDGKLFF
v_call: TRBV2; j_call: TRBJ1-2; d_call: -; clone_size: few; cdr3_nt: TGTGCCAGCAGCGCCACACACGACTATGGCTACACCTTC; cdr3_aa: CASSATHDYGYTF
v_call: TRBV21-1; j_call: TRBJ2-5; d_call: -; clone_size: -; cdr3_nt: TGTGCCAGCAGCAAGAACCAAGAGACCCAGTACTTC; cdr3_aa: CASSKNQETQYF
v_call: TRBV20-1; j_call: TRBJ2-1; d_call: TRBD1; clone_size: few; cdr3_nt: TGCAGTGCTACCGGGACAGGGTCAAATGAGCAGTTCTTC; cdr3_aa: CSATGTGSNEQFF
v_call: TRBV11-2; j_call: TRBJ2-5; d_call: TRBD2; clone_size: few; cdr3_nt: TGTGCCAGCAGCTTAGCCCCCAGGGAGGGACAAGAGACCCAGTACTTC; cdr3_aa: CASSLAPREGQETQYF
v_call: TRBV27; j_call: TRBJ2-1; d_call: -; clone_size: few; cdr3_nt: TGTGCCAGTACATACGGGACCATCAACAATGAGCAGTTCTTC; cdr3_aa: CASTYGTINNEQFF
v_call: TRBV29-1; j_call: TRBJ1-1; d_call: -; clone_size: many; cdr3_nt: TGCAGCGTTTCCGCAGGGAGGACTGAAGCTTTCTTT; cdr3_aa: CSVSAGRTEAFF
v_call: TRBV20-1; j_call: TRBJ2-1; d_call: -; clone_size: -; cdr3_nt: TGCAGTGCTAGAGACCCAGAGGGGAACTCCTACAATGAGCAGTTCTTC; cdr3_aa: CSARDPEGNSYNEQFF
v_call: TRBV12-3/TRBV12-4; j_call: TRBJ1-1; d_call: -; clone_size: -; cdr3_nt: TGTGCCAGCAGTTTCGGCCCCTGGGTGGCGGCTTTCTTT; cdr3_aa: CASSFGPWVAAFF
v_call: TRBV28; j_call: TRBJ1-4; d_call: TRBD1; clone_size: many; cdr3_nt: TGTGCCAGCAGGGGGACAGGGGCTACTAATGAAAAACTGTTTTTT; cdr3_aa: CASRGTGATNEKLFF
v_call: TRBV7-2; j_call: TRBJ2-7; d_call: TRBD2; clone_size: -; cdr3_nt: TGTGCCAGCAGCCTAACTAACGGGAGGCGATTGGACGAGCAGTACTTC; cdr3_aa: CASSLTNGRRLDEQYF
v_call: TRBV7-2; j_call: TRBJ2-1; d_call: -; clone_size: -; cdr3_nt: TGTGCCAGCAGACTGGCCTTAAGCTCCTACAATGAGCAGTTCTTC; cdr3_aa: CASRLALSSYNEQFF
v_call: TRBV6-6; j_call: TRBJ1-1; d_call: -; clone_size: -; cdr3_nt: TGTGCCAGCAGCCCCGAGATGGACACTGAAGCTTTCTTT; cdr3_aa: CASSPEMDTEAFF
v_call: TRBV4-3; j_call: TRBJ2-3; d_call: -; clone_size: -; cdr3_nt: TGCGCCAGCAGCCAAGATCTAGTCCCCACAGATACGCATTATTTT; cdr3_aa: CASSQDLVPTDTHYF
v_call: TRBV12-3/TRBV12-4; j_call: TRBJ2-1; d_call: -; clone_size: few; cdr3_nt: TGTGCCGGCAGTGGTGTGGGCCAGTCCTACAATGAGCAGTTCTTC; cdr3_aa: CAGSGVGQSYNEQFF
v_call: TRBV6-6; j_call: TRBJ2-5; d_call: -; clone_size: few; cdr3_nt: TGTGCCAGCAGTTACTCCCATGGTTCCCAAGAGACCCAGTACTTC; cdr3_aa: CASSYSHGSQETQYF
v_call: TRBV28; j_call: TRBJ2-7; d_call: -; clone_size: many; cdr3_nt: TGTGCCAGTTCGCAGGGGACCTACGAGCAGTACTTC; cdr3_aa: CASSQGTYEQYF
v_call: TRBV27; j_call: TRBJ2-5; d_call: -; clone_size: few; cdr3_nt: TGTGCCACCGGAAGACCACCCATGGAGCAGTACTTC; cdr3_aa: CATGRPPMEQYF
v_call: TRBV12-3/TRBV12-4; j_call: TRBJ2-3; d_call: -; clone_size: -; cdr3_nt: TGTGCCAGCAGTTTAGAGCCTAATACGCAGTATTTT; cdr3_aa: CASSLEPNTQYF
v_call: TRBV24-1; j_call: TRBJ2-1; d_call: TRBD2; clone_size: few; cdr3_nt: TGTGCCACCAGTGACGAACCTAGCGGGAGGTCCTACAATGAGCAGTTCTTC; cdr3_aa: CATSDEPSGRSYNEQFF
v_call: TRBV28; j_call: TRBJ2-5; d_call: -; clone_size: few; cdr3_nt: TGTGCCAGCAGTTTGGGCGGACACGGCCAAGAGACCCAGTACTTC; cdr3_aa: CASSLGGHGQETQYF
v_call: TRBV29-1; j_call: TRBJ1-2; d_call: -; clone_size: few; cdr3_nt: TGCAGCGTTGATGGCCCTGGACATGGCTATGGCTACACCTTC; cdr3_aa: CSVDGPGHGYGYTF
v_call: TRBV6-2/TRBV6-3; j_call: TRBJ2-6; d_call: -; clone_size: few; cdr3_nt: TGTGCCAGCAGTTACTTCCCAGGGGTGGGGGCCAACGTCCTGACTTTC; cdr3_aa: CASSYFPGVGANVLTF
v_call: TRBV14; j_call: TRBJ1-2; d_call: -; clone_size: -; cdr3_nt: TGTGCCAGCAGCCCTGCTGGGATACCCCAGTTGGGCTACACCTTC; cdr3_aa: CASSPAGIPQLGYTF
v_call: TRBV13; j_call: TRBJ1-4; d_call: -; clone_size: few; cdr3_nt: TGTGCCAGCAGCTTAGCGGAACAGCTAGGGAATGAAAAACTGTTTTTT; cdr3_aa: CASSLAEQLGNEKLFF
v_call: TRBV20-1; j_call: TRBJ2-6; d_call: -; clone_size: few; cdr3_nt: TGCAGTGCTGGGGGGCACACTGGGGCCAACGTCCTGACTTTC; cdr3_aa: CSAGGHTGANVLTF
v_call: TRBV29-1; j_call: TRBJ2-2; d_call: -; clone_size: few; cdr3_nt: TGCAGCGTTTCCGGACAGCTTCACACCGGGGAGCTGTTTTTT; cdr3_aa: CSVSGQLHTGELFF